The present TCR beta chain was sequenced within a study of T cells after yellow fever vaccination. Study background: SMART-Seq v4 Ultra Low Input handled preparation of low-cell-number fractions.

Overall study results and limits: Among primary-vaccination clones, most reappeared after the booster, at just under 98% for CD4 and 88% for CD8. Clonotypes found in both CD4 and CD8 compartments made up a small share.

The 5'RACE template-switching step produced TCR cDNA and added a universal primer site and UMIs. TCRdb reanalysed the 5' RACE reads using MiXCR and keeps one entry per CDR3 protein. This sample yields 250,000 to 350,000 distinct CDR3 sequences, of which approximately 4.5% are seen a single time; roughly a fifth belongs to the top ten. The CDR3 consists of 17 residues. Trimming took off 8 bases at V and 0 bases at J, with 22 bases between the two ends. Germline V CDR1 and CDR2: MNHEY, SVGAGI. This clonotype was seen more than once but under ten times. What it binds is not known. The specimen comprised PBMCs, sampled 15 days after the yellow fever booster vaccination. The source is a man between 18 and 29 years old who received the YFV17D yellow fever vaccine. V gene TRBV6-5 combines with J gene TRBJ1-1; D is possibly TRBD1 (5 bases). The CDR3, as DNA: TGTGCCAGCCGGATAAGGGCGACAGCTTCGATGAACACTGAAGCTTTCTTT. Protein product: CASRIRATASMNTEAFF.